These T cell receptor beta chains were read from a single sample in a study of glioma-infiltrating T cells after dendritic cell vaccination. The method was immunoSEQ multiplex PCR; TCRdb's version includes in-frame clones alone and lacks a portion of them. The profile shows tens of thousands of clones, more than 75% of them singletons. The sequenced sample was blood, obtained before dendritic cell vaccination. The receptors were sampled from a human donor with glioblastoma. Both conserved end residues are part of each CDR3. The order of the fields is V gene, D gene, clone size, J gene, CDR3 DNA, CDR3 protein. D genes are given only for firm matches. A row's size may be missing; if present it is once, few, many or a size class.

>TRBV7-9|TRBD2|NA|TRBJ2-5
TGTGCCAGCAGCTTAGTACGACTAGCGGGGGGAAACCAAGAGACCCAGTACTTC
CASSLVRLAGGNQETQYF
>TRBV4-2|NA|once|TRBJ1-2
TGTGCCAGCAGCCACCCCTCCGGGAGAGCGCACTTCTACACCTTC
CASSHPSGRAHFYTF
>TRBV29-1|NA|few|TRBJ2-2
TGCAGCGTTGATTCGGGATACACCGGGGAGCTGTTTTTT
CSVDSGYTGELFF
>TRBV5-1|TRBD2|NA|TRBJ2-2
TGCGCCAGCAGCTTGTTGTCGACGGGGGGGAGGAACACCGGGGAGCTGTTTTTT
CASSLLSTGGRNTGELFF
>TRBV5-6|NA|NA|TRBJ1-6
TGTGCCAGCAGGGTCTCCTGGCTTAATTCACCCCTCCACTTT
CASRVSWLNSPLHF
>TRBV6-1|TRBD2|NA|TRBJ2-1
TGTGCCAGCAGTTTGACTAGCGGAGACTACAATGAGCAGTTCTTC
CASSLTSGDYNEQFF
>TRBV7-2|TRBD1|NA|TRBJ2-7
TGTGCCAGCAGCTTGAAACCAGCCGGGACAGGGGGTGCCGAGCAGTACTTC
CASSLKPAGTGGAEQYF
>TRBV4-1|NA|NA|TRBJ2-3
TGCGCCAGCAGCCAAATGAGACTTTCACCTAGCACAGATACGCAGTATTTT
CASSQMRLSPSTDTQYF
>TRBV4-2|NA|NA|TRBJ2-7
TGTGCCAGCAGCCAAGATATTGGGGGGGCTGGCGAGCAGTACTTC
CASSQDIGGAGEQYF
>TRBV18|NA|NA|TRBJ2-3
TGTGCCAGCTCACCGATAGGGGCCACAGATACGCAGTATTTT
CASSPIGATDTQYF
>TRBV6-5|TRBD1|once|TRBJ1-6
TGTGCCAGCAGTGAGGACAGGGTATTACCCCTCCACTTT
CASSEDRVLPLHF
>TRBV11-2|NA|few|TRBJ2-7
TGTGCCAGCAGCTTAGACTCACAGCATACCTACGAGCAGTACTTC
CASSLDSQHTYEQYF
>TRBV27|TRBD2|NA|TRBJ2-7
TGTGCCAGCAGTGCCTCGTGGGCGGGGGAGGCCTACGAGCAGTACTTC
CASSASWAGEAYEQYF
>TRBV6-4|TRBD1|NA|TRBJ2-6
TGTGCCAGCAGTGAGGACAGGGGGGCCAACGTCCTGACTTTC
CASSEDRGANVLTF
>TRBV5-1|NA|NA|TRBJ2-5
TGCGCCAGCAGCCGAGCGCCCGAGGGGAGGGAGACCCAGTACTTC
CASSRAPEGRETQYF
>TRBV7-9|NA|NA|TRBJ2-2
TGTGCCAGCAGCTTATACGAAGGGCAGGGGAACACCGGGGAGCTGTTTTTT
CASSLYEGQGNTGELFF
>TRBV27|TRBD1|NA|TRBJ2-5
TGTGCCAGCTCTCTGTGGACAGGGGAGACCCAGTACTTC
CASSLWTGETQYF
>TRBV4-2|TRBD2|NA|TRBJ2-5
TGTGCCAGCAGCCAAGTCCAAACCGGAGTTGGGCGGGGGGGCGGAGAGACCCAGTACTTC
CASSQVQTGVGRGGGETQYF
>TRBV4-1|TRBD1|NA|TRBJ2-2
TGCGCCAGCAGCCCTTCTACAGGGGGGAGTGAGGAGCTGTTTTTT
CASSPSTGGSEELFF
>TRBV25-1|NA|NA|TRBJ1-4
TGTGCCAGCAGTGAATACGGCAGGGGCGAGGAAAAACTGTTTTTT
CASSEYGRGEEKLFF
>TRBV7-9|TRBD2|NA|TRBJ2-1
TGTGCCAGCAGCTCACTGGGGGGGGATGAGCAGTTCTTC
CASSSLGGDEQFF
>TRBV9|NA|NA|TRBJ2-2
TGTGCCAGCAGCGAGGACAGCGGTCCGGGATTTGGGGAGCTGTTTTTT
CASSEDSGPGFGELFF
>TRBV5-5|TRBD1|NA|TRBJ2-3
TGTGCCAGCAGCTTAACAGGGGGTCGGACAGATACGCAGTATTTT
CASSLTGGRTDTQYF
>TRBV19|NA|NA|TRBJ2-5
TGTGCCAGTAGTATAGATTACGGCACGGGGGAGACCCAGTACTTC
CASSIDYGTGETQYF
>TRBV5-8|NA|NA|TRBJ1-1
TGTGCCAGCAGCTTGGGGCAGGGATGGGCTGAAGCTTTCTTT
CASSLGQGWAEAFF
>TRBV2|TRBD1|NA|TRBJ1-2
TGTGCCAGCTGGGGCTCCAGGGGGGGCTACACCTTC
CASWGSRGGYTF
>TRBV6-4|NA|NA|TRBJ1-2
TGTGCCAGCAGTGACTCCCAGGGCAGGGGCTACACCTTC
CASSDSQGRGYTF
>TRBV7-7|TRBD2|once|TRBJ2-3
TGTGCTAGCAGCTCCGGGACTAGCGGGGGGGCCGCGGATACGCAGTATTTT
CASSSGTSGGAADTQYF
>TRBV11-2|TRBD1|NA|TRBJ2-7
TGTGCCAGCAGCTTAGTAGGGACAGGGAATTTCCACGAGCAGTACTTC
CASSLVGTGNFHEQYF
>TRBV6-5|TRBD1|NA|TRBJ1-6
TGTGCCAGCAGAATAGACAGGGCGAGCTCACCCCTCCACTTT
CASRIDRASSPLHF
>TRBV2|NA|NA|TRBJ2-7
TGTGCCAGCAGCGAGGGCAGAGTTCACGAGCAGTACTTC
CASSEGRVHEQYF
>TRBV19|TRBD2|NA|TRBJ2-2
TGTGCCAGTAGTCCTGGACTAGCTCCCGGGGAGCTGTTTTTT
CASSPGLAPGELFF
>TRBV28|NA|NA|TRBJ2-1
TGTGCCAGCAGTTCCTATGCATCCCAATGGAGCCATGAGCAGTTCTTC
CASSSYASQWSHEQFF
>TRBV5-5|TRBD1|NA|TRBJ2-2
TGTGCCAGCAGCACCGGGACAGCCGGGGAGCTGTTTTTT
CASSTGTAGELFF
>TRBV11-2|NA|NA|TRBJ2-3
TGTGCCAGCAGCCCCCGGGGGTTCTCTACGCAGTATTTT
CASSPRGFSTQYF
>TRBV2|TRBD1|NA|TRBJ2-2
TGTGCCAGCAAGGGGACAGAAGGTCGGGGGGAGCTGTTTTTT
CASKGTEGRGELFF
>TRBV15|NA|NA|TRBJ1-5
TGTGCCACCAGCAGGGGCAGGGCTCAGCCCCAGCATTTT
CATSRGRAQPQHF
>TRBV30|NA|NA|TRBJ2-7
TGTGCCTGGATAGAGTCCTACGAGCAGTACTTC
CAWIESYEQYF
>TRBV5-6|NA|NA|TRBJ2-2
TGTGCCAGCAGCCTGATTAGCCGGGAGCTGTTTTTT
CASSLISRELFF
>TRBV7-9|TRBD1|NA|TRBJ2-7
TGTGCCAGCAGCGGCAGGGGGATCTACGAGCAGTACTTC
CASSGRGIYEQYF
>TRBV7-2|NA|NA|TRBJ2-1
TGTGCCAGCAGCCCCCCGGGTGATGAGCAGTTCTTC
CASSPPGDEQFF
>TRBV19|TRBD1|once|TRBJ1-4
TGTGCCAGTAGTATAGTCGACAGGGATGATGAAAAACTGTTTTTT
CASSIVDRDDEKLFF
>TRBV5-4|NA|NA|TRBJ1-2
TGTGCCAGCAGCCAAATAACAGTGGGCTATGGCTACACCTTC
CASSQITVGYGYTF
>TRBV13|NA|NA|TRBJ2-7
TGTGCCAGCAGCTTATGGGACACAGGCTACGAGCAGTACTTC
CASSLWDTGYEQYF
>TRBV19|TRBD1|NA|TRBJ2-2
TGTGCCAGTAGTGCTAACAGGGGTGGGGAGCTGTTTTTT
CASSANRGGELFF
>TRBV5-1|TRBD2|NA|TRBJ2-5
TGCGCCAGCAGCCTGATTGGGGGGACTAGCGTTTCATGGGAGACCCAGTACTTC
CASSLIGGTSVSWETQYF
>TRBV5-4|NA|NA|TRBJ1-2
TGTGCCAGCAGCTTGGGGGCCCAATATGGCTACACCTTC
CASSLGAQYGYTF
>TRBV5-4|NA|NA|TRBJ2-5
TGTGCCAGCAGCTTGGCGGAGACCCAGTACTTC
CASSLAETQYF
>TRBV21-1|NA|NA|TRBJ1-5
TGTGCCAGCAGCAGCCGGGACAGGGGAGGACAGCCCCAGCATTTT
CASSSRDRGGQPQHF
>TRBV6-1|NA|NA|TRBJ2-7
TGTGCCAGCAGCCAGAGGAGCTCCTACGAGCAGTACTTC
CASSQRSSYEQYF
>TRBV27|NA|NA|TRBJ1-6
TGTGCCAGCAGTTTGTCCGGCAGGGTCCATTCACCCCTCCACTTT
CASSLSGRVHSPLHF
>TRBV28|NA|NA|TRBJ1-2
TGTGCCAGCAGTGCAGGCGGGGGCTTCACTAGGGATGGCTACACCTTC
CASSAGGGFTRDGYTF
>TRBV28|NA|once|TRBJ1-6
TGTGCCAGCAGTCTCCGGTCACCCCTCCACTTT
CASSLRSPLHF
>TRBV6-1|NA|NA|TRBJ1-5
TGTGCCAGCAGTGAAGATGAGTATCCCAATCAGCCCCAGCATTTT
CASSEDEYPNQPQHF
>TRBV7-8|NA|once|TRBJ2-3
TGTGCCAGCAGCGTAGCTGGAGTCGGTACAGATACGCAGTATTTT
CASSVAGVGTDTQYF
>TRBV4-1|NA|NA|TRBJ2-1
TGCGCCAGCAGCCACGTGGACTTGTTTATGTACAATGAGCAGTTCTTC
CASSHVDLFMYNEQFF
>TRBV11-2|NA|few|TRBJ1-1
TGTGCCAGCAGCTTAAGTCAGGGATTGAACACTGAAGCTTTCTTT
CASSLSQGLNTEAFF